The 31 T cell receptor beta chains reported below all come from one sample, sequenced in a study of shared clonotypes between healthy human individuals. Assay used: immunoSEQ multiplex PCR; TCRdb lists only in-frame clones, some missing. The table lists over a million clones, 98% to 99% of them singletons. Sequencing was carried out using naive CD4+ T cells sorted from blood. The subset here: CD45RA+ positively selected. Receptors originate from a man aged 25-45 years in good health.

This sequence joins TRBV7-2 and TRBJ2-7; D remains unclear. Germline lookup yields CDR1 SGHTA and CDR2 FQGNSA. The V end lost 8 bases, the J end lost 2 bases, and 10 bases lay between the germline ends. The CDR3 contains 12 residues. In DNA, the CDR3 is TGTGCCAGCGCCCTCAGCACCTACGAGCAGTACTTC. Protein product: CASALSTYEQYF.

The genes are TRBV6-5 and TRBJ1-3, with D hard to call. The length of the CDR3 is 16 residues. The V gene lost 3 bases and the J gene lost 0 bases, with 12 bases spanning the gap. Germline V gene lookup returns CDR1 MNHEY and CDR2 SVGAGI. The chain's CDR3 is CASSYYPRSSGNTIYF. The CDR3 region has the DNA TGTGCCAGCAGTTATTATCCTCGGAGCTCTGGAAACACCATATATTTT.

J is TRBJ2-5 and V is TRBV5-1, with D unresolved. The germline V gene has CDR1 SGHRS and CDR2 YFSETQ. This CDR3 spans 15 amino acids. Trimming cost V 3 bases and J 5 bases, with 17 bases left between them. The CDR3 protein is CASSYVQDLGETQYF. In nucleotides, the CDR3 is TGCGCCAGCAGCTACGTCCAGGACCTAGGGGAGACCCAGTACTTC.

J is TRBJ2-5 and V is TRBV18, with a weak D call TRBD2 (6 bases). Trimming left V 5 bases short and J 1 base short, with 11 bases between. Germline assignment: CDR1 KGHSH and CDR2 LQKENI. This CDR3 is built from 14 residues. The CDR3 coding sequence is TGTGCCAGCTCAATTCCGGGACTCCAAGAGACCCAGTACTTC. Its translation is CASSIPGLQETQYF.

The chain carries TRBV5-1 and TRBJ1-2; TRBD1 might be the D (6 bases). Germline V gene sequence: CDR1 SGHRS, CDR2 YFSETQ. The length of the CDR3 is 17 residues. Trimming shortened V by 1 base and J by 4 bases, and 20 bases separated the two germline ends. CDR3 bases: TGCGCCAGCAGCTTGAGCAGCACAGGGAGATTAGGCTATGGCTACACCTTC. This translates into CASSLSSTGRLGYGYTF.

This clone was counted a few times. The chain couples TRBV7-9 to TRBJ1-4; D is undetermined. Trimming cost V 2 bases and J 4 bases, with 8 bases left between them. The CDR3 runs 14 residues. CDR1 is SEHNR and CDR2 is FQNEAQ in the germline V gene (reference sequence). The CDR3 DNA follows: TGTGCCAGCAGCTTAATCGTTCTTAATGAAAAACTGTTTTTT. It encodes CASSLIVLNEKLFF.

The chain recombines TRBV19 with TRBJ2-7; 7 bases match TRBD1. This CDR3 region has 13 residues. The V segment lost 8 bases and the J segment 3 bases; nucleotides outside the gene matches: 7. In germline, CDR1 is LNHDA, CDR2 SQIVND (reference sequence). The CDR3 loop reads CASSRDSYYEQYF. The CDR3 nucleotides read TGTGCCAGTTCCCGGGACAGTTACTACGAGCAGTACTTC. Full variable domain (missing parts from reference TRBV19 and TRBJ2-7): DGGITQSPKYLFRKEGQNVTLSCEQNLNHDAMYWYRQDPGQGLRLIYYSQIVNDFQKGDIAEGYSVSREKKESFPLTVTSAQKNPTAFYLCASSRDSYYEQYFGPGTRLTVT.

The gene calls are TRBV28 and TRBJ1-1; no reliable D call. The V end lost 2 bases, the J end lost 4 bases, and 8 bases lay between the germline ends. There are 13 residues in the CDR3. Germline V gene sequence: CDR1 MDHEN, CDR2 SYDVKM. The CDR3 sequence is CASSLPRATEAFF. The CDR3 nucleotides are TGTGCCAGCAGTTTACCCAGAGCCACTGAAGCTTTCTTT. Looking up the rest from reference TRBV28 and TRBJ1-1 gives the full variable domain: DVKVTQSSRYLVKRTGEKVFLECVQDMDHENMFWYRQDPGLGLRLIYFSYDVKMKEKGDIPEGYSVSREKKERFSLILESASTNQTSMYLCASSLPRATEAFFGQGTRLTVV.

The J gene is TRBJ2-7, the V gene TRBV19; perhaps TRBD2 as D (5 bases). Germline V gene lookup returns CDR1 LNHDA and CDR2 SQIVND (reference sequence). The CDR3 consists of 15 residues. V was shortened by 7 bases and J by 3 bases, with 19 bases between the two germline ends. The CDR3 coding sequence is TGTGCCAGTACCACTAGTACGGGGAGCAGCTACGAGCAGTACTTC. As protein: CASTTSTGSSYEQYF.

Comments on this clone: This specimen includes other DNA sequences encoding the same CDR3. J is TRBJ1-5 and V is TRBV7-2, with a possible D match to TRBD1 (5 bases). V gave up 8 bases and J gave up 1 base, with 9 bases separating them. Germline V gene data show CDR1 as SGHTA and CDR2 as FQGNSA. The CDR3 contains 13 residues. The CDR3 DNA reads TGTGCCAGCTCTAAGGGGAGCAATCAGCCCCAGCATTTT. Protein sequence: CASSKGSNQPQHF.

This CDR3 reads CASSQVPSRRNTEAFF. The CDR3 coding sequence is TGCGCCAGCAGCCAAGTTCCTAGTCGTCGGAACACTGAAGCTTTCTTT. The V gene is TRBV4-3, the J gene TRBJ1-1, with unresolved D. The V and J ends lost 1 base and 1 base respectively, with 13 bases between them. Germline assignment: CDR1 LGHNA and CDR2 YSLEER. The CDR3 runs to 16 residues.

J is TRBJ2-7 and V is TRBV11-2, with D maybe TRBD2 (6 bases). Trimming removed 2 bases from V and 1 base from J, with 12 bases in between. Per germline, CDR1 SGHAT and CDR2 FQNNGV. This CDR3 has 15 amino acids. The CDR3 loop reads CASSLTGDSSYEQYF. The CDR3 DNA follows: TGTGCCAGCAGCTTAACGGGGGACTCATCCTACGAGCAGTACTTC.

This chain joins TRBV11-2 and TRBJ1-4; D gene uncertain. The CDR3 consists of 12 residues. Germline V gene data show CDR1 as SGHAT and CDR2 as FQNNGV. V lost 6 bases, J lost 8 bases, and 10 bases lay in between. Here the CDR3 reads CASSYQREKLFF. The CDR3 nucleotides read TGTGCCAGCAGTTACCAGCGCGAAAAACTGTTTTTT.

The CDR3 nucleotides are TGTGCCAGCAGTTTAGCGGATCAAGAGACCCAGTACTTC. Its protein is CASSLADQETQYF. The rearrangement links TRBV28 to TRBJ2-5; D ambiguous. CDR1 MDHEN and CDR2 SYDVKM come from the germline V gene. The CDR3 runs 13 residues. Deletions cut 2 bases from V and 2 bases from J, with 6 bases between.

The CDR3 nucleotides are TGTGCCAGCTCACCCTTCAATGGCGATCAGCCCCAGCATTTT. Translated, it gives CASSPFNGDQPQHF. This chain uses TRBV18 with TRBJ1-5; D remains unclear. Per germline, CDR1 KGHSH and CDR2 LQKENI. This CDR3 comprises 14 residues. With 3 bases removed from V and 5 bases from J, the gap between germline ends came to 11 bases.

CDR3 coding DNA: TGTGCCAGCAATAGGGGCGGCCACACTGAAGCTTTCTTT. Translating gives CASNRGGHTEAFF. J is TRBJ1-1 and V is TRBV28; possible D gene TRBD1, 5 bases. Germline-derived CDR1 and CDR2 are MDHEN and SYDVKM. The V end lost 7 bases, the J end lost 3 bases, and 12 bases lay between the germline ends. This CDR3 contains 13 residues.

This chain links TRBV11-2 with TRBJ2-3; a weak D match, TRBD2 (6 bases). Per germline, CDR1 SGHAT and CDR2 FQNNGV. The CDR3 covers 16 residues. The V end was cut by 6 bases, the J end by 0 bases, with 16 bases between. This chain's CDR3 is CASRPSLGTSTDTQYF. CDR3 nucleotide sequence: TGTGCCAGCAGACCCTCCCTAGGGACTAGCACAGATACGCAGTATTTT.

This chain joins TRBV11-3 and TRBJ2-2, with 9 nucleotides matching TRBD2. The CDR3 totals 16 residues. Losses at the gene ends were 4 bases for V and 3 bases for J; bases not matched to a gene: 6. In germline, CDR1 is SGHNT, CDR2 YENEEA. The CDR3 region has the DNA TGTGCCAGCAGCTCTTTAGCGGGAGAGGACACCGGGGAGCTGTTTTTT. As protein: CASSSLAGEDTGELFF.

The rearrangement links TRBV7-6 to TRBJ2-3; possibly TRBD1 or TRBD2 for D (5 bases each). The CDR3 is made up of 14 amino acids. Germline lookup yields CDR1 SGHVS and CDR2 FNYEAQ. V was shortened by 4 bases and J by 2 bases, with 10 bases between the two germline ends. The CDR3 DNA is TGTGCCAGCAGCTCGGGACGAAACACAGATACGCAGTATTTT. Its protein product is CASSSGRNTDTQYF.

The J gene is TRBJ2-1, the V gene TRBV18, with TRBD2 as a possible D gene (6 bases). Germline V gene data show CDR1 as KGHSH and CDR2 as LQKENI. V lost 3 bases and J 1 base, leaving 13 bases between the germline ends. The CDR3 is made up of 16 amino acids. CDR3 residues: CASSPTMGGSYNEQFF. Written as DNA, the CDR3 is TGTGCCAGCTCACCCACGATGGGGGGATCCTACAATGAGCAGTTCTTC.

V gene TRBV14 combines with J gene TRBJ2-1, with 8 bases lining up with TRBD2. The CDR3 sequence is 16 residues long. V was pared by 1 base and J by 3 bases, with 5 bases of the junction left unmatched. In germline, CDR1 is SGHDN, CDR2 FVKESK. In DNA, the CDR3 is TGTGCCAGCAGCCAAGGACCGGGACTAGACTACAATGAGCAGTTCTTC. It yields the protein CASSQGPGLDYNEQFF.

The genes are TRBV19 and TRBJ2-7; TRBD1 aligns across 8 bases. The length of the CDR3 is 15 residues. The J segment lost 3 bases and the V segment lost 6 bases, leaving 10 bases of the junction unmatched. Germline CDR1 and CDR2: LNHDA and SQIVND (reference sequence). CDR3 DNA sequence: TGTGCCAGTAGCAGCCCCGGGACAGGTCTCTACGAGCAGTACTTC. Protein: CASSSPGTGLYEQYF.

The V gene is TRBV6-5, the J gene TRBJ2-1, with TRBD2 identical over 7 bases. Germline loops: CDR1 MNHEY, CDR2 SVGAGI. V was pared by 4 bases and J by 7 bases, with 10 bases of the junction left unmatched. The CDR3 runs 15 residues. The CDR3 here is CASSFLSSGKNEQFF. The CDR3, as DNA: TGTGCCAGCAGTTTTCTATCCAGCGGGAAAAATGAGCAGTTCTTC.

CDR3 sequence reads: CASSYTQNTEAFF. The CDR3 nucleotides are TGTGCCAGCAGCTATACACAGAACACTGAAGCTTTCTTT. V is TRBV5-8 and J is TRBJ1-1; D gene ambiguous. Trimming removed 3 bases at V and 1 base at J, with 7 bases between. Germline assignment: CDR1 SGHTS and CDR2 YDEGEE. The CDR3 sequence is 13 residues long.

Note on this clone: Other DNA sequences in this sample translate to the same CDR3. This chain uses TRBV5-6 with TRBJ1-1, with TRBD1 as a possible D gene (6 bases). Germline assignment: CDR1 SGHDT and CDR2 YYEEEE. CDR3 size: 15 residues. Trimming removed 1 base from V and 1 base from J, with 11 bases in between. The CDR3 nucleotides read TGTGCCAGCAGCTTGCTGTCAGGGGCGAACACTGAAGCTTTCTTT. Residues: CASSLLSGANTEAFF.

This rearrangement joins TRBV5-1 to TRBJ1-1; D remains unclear. Germline V gene data show CDR1 as SGHRS and CDR2 as YFSETQ. The CDR3 is made up of 15 amino acids. Trimming took off 0 bases at V and 7 bases at J, with 16 bases between the two ends. CDR3 protein: CASSLVPPRHDEAFF. CDR3 DNA: TGCGCCAGCAGCTTGGTTCCGCCGCGACACGATGAAGCTTTCTTT.

This rearrangement joins TRBV9 to TRBJ2-1, with TRBD2 matching 11 bases. V gave up 8 bases and J gave up 8 bases; unmatched junction bases: 24. This CDR3 region has 19 residues. Germline CDR1 reads SGDLS; CDR2 reads YYNGEE. The CDR3, as DNA: TGTGCCAGAAATCAGCAGCATCCCAATAGCGGGAGGGCCTTCCATGAGCAGTTCTTC. Protein: CARNQQHPNSGRAFHEQFF.

The chain carries TRBV5-1 and TRBJ1-2; unclear D gene. V lost 2 bases and J lost 7, with 15 bases in between. This CDR3 spans 14 amino acids. Per germline, CDR1 SGHRS and CDR2 YFSETQ. CDR3 sequence reads: CASSFGPSPSGYTF. In DNA form, the CDR3 reads TGCGCCAGCAGCTTTGGACCCAGCCCCTCTGGCTACACCTTC.

The chain uses TRBV6-6 and TRBJ1-2; D is unclear. The CDR3 is 13 residues long. Germline CDR1 and CDR2: MNHNY and SVGAGI (reference sequence). V was clipped by 6 bases and J by 4 bases, with 12 bases between them. CDR3 coding DNA: TGTGCCAGCAGAATCGGAGAGGGCTATGGCTACACCTTC. It encodes CASRIGEGYGYTF.

The V call is TRBV2, the J call TRBJ1-1; possibly TRBD1 for D (5 bases). Per the germline V gene, CDR1 is SNHLY and CDR2 is FYNNEI. The germline V and J ends were trimmed by 5 bases and 5 bases, with 9 bases remaining between them. This CDR3 spans 12 amino acids. The chain's CDR3 is CASSLGATEAFF. The CDR3 region has the DNA TGTGCCAGCAGTCTCGGGGCTACTGAAGCTTTCTTT.

This chain links TRBV7-6 with TRBJ2-5, with D possibly being TRBD1 (6 bases). CDR1 and CDR2 (germline): SGHVS, FNYEAQ. CDR3 length equals 13 residues. Trimming took 2 bases from V and 6 from J, leaving 10 bases between them. The DNA for the CDR3 is TGTGCCAGCAGCTTAACCACAGGGAAGACCCAGTACTTC. Translating it yields CASSLTTGKTQYF.